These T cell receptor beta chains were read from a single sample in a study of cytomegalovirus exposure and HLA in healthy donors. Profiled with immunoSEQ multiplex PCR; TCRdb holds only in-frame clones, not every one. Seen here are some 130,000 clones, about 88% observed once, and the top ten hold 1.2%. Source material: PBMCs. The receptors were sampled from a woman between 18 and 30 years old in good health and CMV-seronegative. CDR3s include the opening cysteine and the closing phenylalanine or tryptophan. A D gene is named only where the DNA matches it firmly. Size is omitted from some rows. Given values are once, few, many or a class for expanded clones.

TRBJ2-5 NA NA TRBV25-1 CASSTRIGVQETQYF TGTGCCAGCAGTACCCGGATCGGGGTTCAAGAGACCCAGTACTTC
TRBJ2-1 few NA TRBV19 CASSNGGGVGGAYNEQFF TGTGCCAGTAGTAACGGGGGTGGGGTAGGGGGCGCGTACAATGAGCAGTTCTTC
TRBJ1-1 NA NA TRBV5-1 CASSLNGQTTEAFF TGCGCCAGCAGCTTAAACGGACAAACCACTGAAGCTTTCTTT
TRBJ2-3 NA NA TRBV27 CASKLWSGDTQYF TGTGCCAGCAAACTATGGAGCGGGGATACGCAGTATTTT
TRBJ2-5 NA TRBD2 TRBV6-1 CASLFGGEETQYF TGTGCCAGCCTATTCGGGGGGGAAGAGACCCAGTACTTC
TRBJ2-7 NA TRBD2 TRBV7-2 CASSFGGGVGEQYF TGTGCCAGCAGCTTCGGCGGGGGGGTTGGGGAGCAGTACTTC
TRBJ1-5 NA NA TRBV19 CASRVGLGQPQHF TGTGCCAGTAGGGTGGGGCTAGGACAGCCCCAGCATTTT
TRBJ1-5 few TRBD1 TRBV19 CASSRDRNQPQHF TGTGCCAGTAGTAGGGACAGGAATCAGCCCCAGCATTTT
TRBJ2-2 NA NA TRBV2 CASSWRGRTGELFF TGTGCCAGCAGTTGGCGGGGACGTACCGGGGAGCTGTTTTTT
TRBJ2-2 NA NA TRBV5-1 CASRRGSLGTGELFF TGCGCCAGCAGGCGAGGGTCCCTAGGCACCGGGGAGCTGTTTTTT
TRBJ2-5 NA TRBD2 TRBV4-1 CASSRDTGGETQYF TGCGCCAGCAGCCGGGATACGGGGGGGGAGACCCAGTACTTC
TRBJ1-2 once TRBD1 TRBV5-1 CASSLIEDRGGYGYTF TGCGCCAGCAGCTTGATCGAAGACAGGGGTGGCTATGGCTACACCTTC
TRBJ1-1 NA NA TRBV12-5 CASGRRGNTNTEAFF TGTGCTAGTGGCCGCCGAGGGAACACGAACACTGAAGCTTTCTTT
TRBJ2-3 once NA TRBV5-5 CASSLAVHTDTQYF TGTGCCAGCAGCTTAGCGGTCCACACAGATACGCAGTATTTT
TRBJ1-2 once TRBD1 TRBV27 CASLGRQGVGDGYTF TGTGCCAGCCTGGGCCGACAGGGTGTTGGGGATGGCTACACCTTC
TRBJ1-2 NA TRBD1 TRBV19 CASSRDRNYGYTF TGTGCCAGTAGTAGGGACAGGAACTATGGCTACACCTTC
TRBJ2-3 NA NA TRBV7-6 CASSQNRPPDTQYF TGTGCCAGCAGCCAAAACAGGCCCCCAGATACGCAGTATTTT
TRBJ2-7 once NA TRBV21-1 CASSISDILVLEQYF TGTGCCAGCAGCATATCAGACATCTTGGTCCTCGAGCAGTACTTC
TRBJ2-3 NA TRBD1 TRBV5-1 CASRDRGYTDTQYF TGCGCCAGCAGAGACAGGGGGTACACAGATACGCAGTATTTT
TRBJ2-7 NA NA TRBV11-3 CASSGDTYEQYF TGTGCCAGCTCCGGGGATACCTACGAGCAGTACTTC
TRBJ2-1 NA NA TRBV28 CASSPPFGSNEQFF TGTGCCAGCAGTCCCCCTTTTGGTAGCAATGAGCAGTTCTTC
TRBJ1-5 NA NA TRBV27 CASSPWGGYQPQHF TGTGCCAGCAGTCCCTGGGGGGGCTATCAGCCCCAGCATTTT
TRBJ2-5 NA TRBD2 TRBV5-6 CASSSQRGGRETQYF TGTGCCAGCAGCTCCCAGCGGGGGGGCCGGGAGACCCAGTACTTC
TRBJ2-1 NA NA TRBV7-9 CASSLTEYNEQFF TGTGCCAGCAGCTTAACGGAGTACAATGAGCAGTTCTTC
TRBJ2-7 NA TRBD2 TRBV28 CASSPSGGPLEQYF TGTGCCAGCAGTCCTTCGGGGGGGCCCCTCGAGCAGTACTTC
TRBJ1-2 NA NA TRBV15 CATSRDSPTTGHGYTF TGTGCCACCAGCAGAGATAGCCCCACTACCGGTCATGGCTACACCTTC
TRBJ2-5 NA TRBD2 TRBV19 CASSIPGGVSQETQYF TGTGCCAGTAGTATCCCGGGGGGGGTCTCACAAGAGACCCAGTACTTC
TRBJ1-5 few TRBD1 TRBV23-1 CASSLRTDRQPQHF TGCGCCAGCAGTCTACGGACGGACAGGCAGCCCCAGCATTTT
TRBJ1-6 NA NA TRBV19 CASSMAAKLPLHF TGTGCCAGTAGTATGGCGGCCAAGCTACCCCTCCACTTT
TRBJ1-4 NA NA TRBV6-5 CASSARGHTKKLFF TGTGCCAGCAGCGCCCGAGGACATACCAAAAAACTGTTTTTT
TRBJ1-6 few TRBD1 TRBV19 CASSRNLGGGTDSPLHF TGTGCCAGTAGTAGGAACTTAGGAGGGGGCACTGATTCACCCCTCCACTTT
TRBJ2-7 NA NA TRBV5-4 CASSLGTVYEQYF TGTGCCAGCAGCTTGGGAACAGTATACGAGCAGTACTTC
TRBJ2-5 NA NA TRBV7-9 CASSLERGTETQYF TGTGCCAGCAGCTTAGAAAGGGGAACGGAGACCCAGTACTTC
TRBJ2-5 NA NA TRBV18 CASSPGNTQETQYF TGTGCCAGCTCGCCGGGAAATACTCAAGAGACCCAGTACTTC
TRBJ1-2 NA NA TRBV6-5 CASSLGGGPGGYTF TGTGCCAGCAGTCTGGGGGGGGGTCCGGGCGGCTACACCTTC
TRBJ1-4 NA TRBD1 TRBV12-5 CASIRGSSTNEKLFF TGTGCTAGCATCAGGGGGTCGTCAACTAATGAAAAACTGTTTTTT
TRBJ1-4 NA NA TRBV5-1 CASSLVDRGSEKLFF TGCGCCAGCAGCTTGGTAGACAGAGGTTCTGAAAAACTGTTTTTT
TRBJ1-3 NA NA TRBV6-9 CASSPLARGNTIYF TGTGCCAGCAGTCCTTTGGCGCGGGGAAACACCATATATTTT
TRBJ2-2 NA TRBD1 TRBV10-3 CATTNRDRATGELFF TGTGCCACCACCAATAGGGACAGAGCCACCGGGGAGCTGTTTTTT
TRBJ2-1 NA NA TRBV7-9 CASSTRNEQFF TGTGCCAGCAGCACGAGAAATGAGCAGTTCTTC
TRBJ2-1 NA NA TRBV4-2 CASSSTRVNEQFF TGTGCCAGCAGTTCGACTAGAGTGAATGAGCAGTTCTTC
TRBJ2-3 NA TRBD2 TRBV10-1 CASRLIAGGPEGDTQYF TGCGCCTCCCGACTGATAGCGGGGGGGCCCGAGGGAGATACGCAGTATTTT
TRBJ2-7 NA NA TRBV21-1 CASSKVEGAEEQYF TGTGCCAGCAGCAAAGTCGAGGGGGCTGAGGAGCAGTACTTC
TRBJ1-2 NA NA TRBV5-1 CASRYIVRDGYTF TGCGCCAGCAGATATATCGTGAGGGATGGCTACACCTTC
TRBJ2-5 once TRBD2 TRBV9 CASSAAGGLEETQYF TGTGCCAGCAGCGCCGCGGGGGGATTGGAAGAGACCCAGTACTTC
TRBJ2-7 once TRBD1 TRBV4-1 CASSHTTGSFNEQYF TGCGCCAGCAGCCACACGACAGGGTCCTTCAACGAGCAGTACTTC
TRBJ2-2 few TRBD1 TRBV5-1 CASSLGQGYIAGELFF TGCGCCAGCAGCTTGGGACAGGGGTATATCGCCGGGGAGCTGTTTTTT
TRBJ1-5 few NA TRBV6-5 CASSQGGPQHF TGTGCCAGCAGCCAAGGGGGGCCCCAGCATTTT
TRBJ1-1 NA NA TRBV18 CASSPDRSTEAFF TGTGCCAGCTCACCCGACAGGAGCACTGAAGCTTTCTTT
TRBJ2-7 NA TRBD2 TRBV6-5 CASSHSGATYEQYF TGTGCCAGCAGTCATAGCGGGGCGACCTACGAGCAGTACTTC
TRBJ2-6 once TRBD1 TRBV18 CASSPQGAPSNVLTF TGTGCCAGCTCGCCCCAGGGGGCCCCCTCCAACGTCCTGACTTTC
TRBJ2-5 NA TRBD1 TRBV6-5 CASRRLTGNRETQYF TGTGCCAGCAGGCGCCTGACAGGGAATCGGGAGACCCAGTACTTC
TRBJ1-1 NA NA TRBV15 CATSGMPTATFF TGTGCCACCAGCGGAATGCCGACAGCTACTTTCTTT